Listed below are T cell receptor beta chains from one sample, sequenced in a study of STAT5B mutations in CD4+ large granular lymphocyte leukemia. Only in-frame clones appear in the TCRdb table, and some are missing; sequencing was by immunoSEQ multiplex PCR. The top ten hold 4.4% of the sample, which has roughly 30,000 clones, roughly 80% seen once. Sequencing was done on a sample of CD4+ T cells from blood buffy coats. The receptor source for this set is a human donor in good health. Each CDR3 is given with its conserved first and last residue. The D gene is left open where the match is weak. Expanded clones are given a class, and other clones once, few, many or no size at all.

d_call: -; clone_size: once; j_call: TRBJ1-5; v_call: TRBV28; cdr3_aa: CASSFFGISNQPQHF; cdr3_nt: TGTGCCAGCAGTTTTTTTGGGATAAGCAATCAGCCCCAGCATTTT
d_call: TRBD2; clone_size: -; j_call: TRBJ2-2; v_call: TRBV11-3; cdr3_aa: CASRLAGANTGELFF; cdr3_nt: TGTGCCAGCCGACTAGCGGGAGCGAACACCGGGGAGCTGTTTTTT
d_call: TRBD1; clone_size: -; j_call: TRBJ2-1; v_call: TRBV5-6; cdr3_aa: CASSSSLTGNDVYNEQFF; cdr3_nt: TGTGCCAGCAGCTCGAGCTTGACAGGGAATGATGTCTACAATGAGCAGTTCTTC
d_call: -; clone_size: -; j_call: TRBJ1-5; v_call: TRBV28; cdr3_aa: CASSPTVNQPQHF; cdr3_nt: TGTGCCAGCAGCCCCACAGTTAATCAGCCCCAGCATTTT
d_call: TRBD2; clone_size: few; j_call: TRBJ2-5; v_call: TRBV5-6; cdr3_aa: CASTYLGGETQYF; cdr3_nt: TGTGCCAGCACCTACCTCGGGGGGGAGACCCAGTACTTC
d_call: -; clone_size: few; j_call: TRBJ2-5; v_call: TRBV28; cdr3_aa: CASTTLDRRDF; cdr3_nt: TGTGCCAGCACCACTCTGGACAGGAGGGACTTC
d_call: TRBD1; clone_size: -; j_call: TRBJ1-5; v_call: TRBV28; cdr3_aa: CASSPGTGSNQPQHF; cdr3_nt: TGTGCCAGCAGTCCCGGGACAGGTAGCAATCAGCCCCAGCATTTT
d_call: -; clone_size: -; j_call: TRBJ2-7; v_call: TRBV6-5; cdr3_aa: CASSYSAYGQYF; cdr3_nt: TGTGCCAGCAGTTATAGTGCCTACGGGCAGTACTTC
d_call: TRBD1; clone_size: -; j_call: TRBJ1-2; v_call: TRBV25-1; cdr3_aa: CASSDSGTGVGGYTF; cdr3_nt: TGTGCCAGCAGTGATTCTGGGACAGGGGTGGGCGGCTACACCTTC
d_call: TRBD1; clone_size: -; j_call: TRBJ2-5; v_call: TRBV7-3; cdr3_aa: CASSSGQVKGETQYF; cdr3_nt: TGTGCCAGCAGCTCCGGACAGGTCAAAGGCGAGACCCAGTACTTC
d_call: -; clone_size: -; j_call: TRBJ2-1; v_call: TRBV19; cdr3_aa: CASKPLGGEGNEQFF; cdr3_nt: TGTGCCAGTAAACCCCTCGGGGGAGAGGGTAATGAGCAGTTCTTC
d_call: -; clone_size: -; j_call: TRBJ2-7; v_call: TRBV4-3; cdr3_aa: CASSQVHGNSYEQYF; cdr3_nt: TGCGCCAGCAGCCAAGTTCACGGCAACTCCTACGAGCAGTACTTC
d_call: TRBD1; clone_size: -; j_call: TRBJ2-1; v_call: TRBV28; cdr3_aa: CASRTGEDEQFF; cdr3_nt: TGTGCCAGCAGGACAGGGGAGGATGAGCAGTTCTTC
d_call: -; clone_size: -; j_call: TRBJ1-4; v_call: TRBV7-8; cdr3_aa: CASTQWGGTEKLFF; cdr3_nt: TGTGCCAGCACCCAGTGGGGGGGTACCGAAAAACTGTTTTTT
d_call: -; clone_size: -; j_call: TRBJ1-1; v_call: TRBV6-1; cdr3_aa: CASSDWGPSNTEAFF; cdr3_nt: TGTGCCAGCAGTGATTGGGGGCCATCGAACACTGAAGCTTTCTTT
d_call: TRBD2; clone_size: -; j_call: TRBJ2-2; v_call: TRBV27; cdr3_aa: CASSLGLAANTGELFF; cdr3_nt: TGTGCCAGCAGCCTGGGACTAGCGGCGAACACCGGGGAGCTGTTTTTT
d_call: -; clone_size: -; j_call: TRBJ2-2; v_call: TRBV5-1; cdr3_aa: CASRDTGYSGELFF; cdr3_nt: TGCGCCAGCAGGGACACAGGGTACTCCGGGGAGCTGTTTTTT